The entry below gives a single T cell receptor (beta chain) sequence along with its context. Its antigen remains unidentified. PCR amplification relied on 60 Vbeta primers (plus 13 Jbeta primers). Source study methods: Later analysis identified approximately 88 million unique TCR beta chains, 9 million to 12 million shared. The assay was immunoSEQ multiplex PCR, and TCRdb's table has in-frame clones only and misses some. V, J and clone size were drawn from that table, and D and trimming were deduced from the DNA. The table has about 150,000 clones, roughly three quarters seen once; the top ten hold about 13%. CDR1 and CDR2 from the germline V gene are MNHEY and SMNVEV (reference sequence). CDR3 length: 17 amino acids. The data originate from a study of cytomegalovirus exposure and HLA in healthy donors. About the study: HLA-typed donors were the source of around 77 million unique TCRs held in an early data release.

Overall study results and limits: One later analysis reportedly identified an Asian-associated ancestry cluster that showed fewer N-insertions than the roughly 720-donor mean. The authors later found TCR association rates varying by HLA locus, with DRB1 most and HLA-C fewest.

This chain joins TRBV27 and TRBJ2-5; 11 positions match TRBD2. The last part of the DNA fits TRBJ2-7 better; the J call may be wrong. The origin of this receptor is a man between 25 and 39 years old in good health and CMV-seropositive. Sequenced input: PBMCs. As DNA, the CDR3 is TGTGCCAGCAGTTGGACCCTAGCGGGAGGAGTCCCCTACGAGCAGTACTTC. This encodes CASSWTLAGGVPYEQYF.